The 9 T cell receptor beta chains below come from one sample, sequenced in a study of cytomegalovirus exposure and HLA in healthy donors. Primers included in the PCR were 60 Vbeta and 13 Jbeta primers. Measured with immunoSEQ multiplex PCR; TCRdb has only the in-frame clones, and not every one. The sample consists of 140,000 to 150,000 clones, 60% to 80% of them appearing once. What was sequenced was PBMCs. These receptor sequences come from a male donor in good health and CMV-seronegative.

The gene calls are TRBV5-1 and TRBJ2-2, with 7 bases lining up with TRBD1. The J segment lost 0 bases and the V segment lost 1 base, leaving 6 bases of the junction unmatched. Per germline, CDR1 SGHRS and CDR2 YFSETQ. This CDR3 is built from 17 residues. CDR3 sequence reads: CASSLKQGNANTGELFF. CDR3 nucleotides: TGCGCCAGCAGCTTGAAACAGGGGAACGCGAACACCGGGGAGCTGTTTTTT.

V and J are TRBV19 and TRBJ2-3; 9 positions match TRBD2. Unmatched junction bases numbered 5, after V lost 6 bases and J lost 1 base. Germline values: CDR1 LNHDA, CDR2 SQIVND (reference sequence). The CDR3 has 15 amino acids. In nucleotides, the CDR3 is TGTGCCAGTAGAGTAGCGGGGGCCCGCACAGATACGCAGTATTTT. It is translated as CASRVAGARTDTQYF.

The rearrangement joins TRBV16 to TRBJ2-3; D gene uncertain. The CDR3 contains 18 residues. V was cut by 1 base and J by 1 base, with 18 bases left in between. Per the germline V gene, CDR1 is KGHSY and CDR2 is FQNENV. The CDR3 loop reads CASSQWYLYNRGTDTQYF. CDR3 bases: TGTGCCAGCAGCCAATGGTATCTCTACAATCGGGGCACAGATACGCAGTATTTT.

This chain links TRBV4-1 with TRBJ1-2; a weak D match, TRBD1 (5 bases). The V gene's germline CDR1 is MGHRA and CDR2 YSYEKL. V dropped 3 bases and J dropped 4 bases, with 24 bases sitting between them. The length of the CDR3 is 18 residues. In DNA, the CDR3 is TGCGCCAGCAGCCACAAAACCCAGGGTTTAGACAGACGCTATGGCTACACCTTC. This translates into CASSHKTQGLDRRYGYTF.

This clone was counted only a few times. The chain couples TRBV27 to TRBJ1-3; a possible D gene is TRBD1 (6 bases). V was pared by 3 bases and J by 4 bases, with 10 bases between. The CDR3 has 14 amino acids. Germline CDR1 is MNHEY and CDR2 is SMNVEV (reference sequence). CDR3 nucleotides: TGTGCCAGCAGTTTGTCCAGGGGCGGAAACACCATATATTTT. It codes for CASSLSRGGNTIYF.

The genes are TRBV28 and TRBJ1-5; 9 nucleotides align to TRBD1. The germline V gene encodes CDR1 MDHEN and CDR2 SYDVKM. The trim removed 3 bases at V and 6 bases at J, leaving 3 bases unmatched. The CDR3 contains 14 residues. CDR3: CASSFGTGSQPQHF. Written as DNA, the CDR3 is TGTGCCAGCAGTTTCGGGACAGGGTCTCAGCCCCAGCATTTT.

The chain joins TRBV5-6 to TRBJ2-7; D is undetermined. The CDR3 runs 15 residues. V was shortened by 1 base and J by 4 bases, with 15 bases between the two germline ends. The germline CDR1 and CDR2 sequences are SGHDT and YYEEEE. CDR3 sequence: CASSLYYSTTYEQYF. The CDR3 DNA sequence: TGTGCCAGCAGCTTGTATTACAGCACCACTTACGAGCAGTACTTC. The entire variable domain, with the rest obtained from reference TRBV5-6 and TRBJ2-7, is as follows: DAGVTQSPTHLIKTRGQQVTLRCSPKSGHDTVSWYQQALGQGPQFIFQYYEEEERQRGNFPDRFSGHQFPNYSSELNVNALLLGDSALYLCASSLYYSTTYEQYFGPGTRLTVT.

Written as DNA, the CDR3 is TGTGCCATCAGTAAAGGGACAGGTACCTACGAGCAGTACTTC. Its translation: CAISKGTGTYEQYF. The chain recombines TRBV10-3 with TRBJ2-7; TRBD1 aligns across 8 bases. CDR1 is ENHRY and CDR2 is SYGVKD in the germline V gene. Trimming at V came to 5 bases and at J to 2 bases, leaving 5 bases not matched to a gene. The CDR3 contains 14 residues.

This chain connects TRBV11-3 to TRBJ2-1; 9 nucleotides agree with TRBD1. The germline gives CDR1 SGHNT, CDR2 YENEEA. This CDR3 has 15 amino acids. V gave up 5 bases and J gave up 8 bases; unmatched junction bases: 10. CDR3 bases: TGTGCCAGCAGCGACCGGGACAGGGTTGGTGATGAGCAGTTCTTC. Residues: CASSDRDRVGDEQFF.